Presented here are 14 T cell receptor beta chains from one specimen sequenced in a study of blood T cells in healthy people across ages. Then a second PCR, running roughly 7 to 11 cycles, was carried out with a sample-barcoded 5' primer and a J-beta primer mix. TCRdb fed the 5' RACE reads into MiXCR, producing one record per CDR3 protein. The sample has about 780,000 distinct CDR3 sequences, around 24% seen once. These records were also assigned to another study, of T cells of mothers and their children.

Sequencing was done on a sample of blood. The origin of the receptors is a boy between 10 and 17 years old in good health.

The V gene is TRBV5-1, the J gene TRBJ1-2, with D uncertain. The germline gives CDR1 SGHRS, CDR2 YFSETQ. V lost 0 bases and J 8 bases, leaving 14 bases between the germline ends. The CDR3 length is 14 residues. The CDR3 region has the DNA TGCGCCAGCAGCTTGGATCTGGCGGGCCCAGGCTACACCTTC. It yields the protein CASSLDLAGPGYTF.

This clonotype was detected a few times. A read error may produce the germline difference seen at one junction end. CDR3 coding DNA: TGTGCCAGCAGTTTCGACAGGGGAGGTGAAAAACCGTTTTTT. Its protein product is CASSFDRGGEKPFF. The V and J genes are TRBV7-9 and TRBJ1-4; TRBD1 aligns across 8 bases. Germline lookup yields CDR1 SEHNR and CDR2 FQNEAQ (reference sequence). CDR3 length: 14 residues.

This chain links TRBV3-1 with TRBJ1-1; 8 bases are shared with TRBD1. The CDR3 consists of 14 residues. Trimming cost V 9 bases and J 2 bases; bases outside gene matches: 8. In germline, CDR1 is LGHDT, CDR2 YNNKEL (reference sequence). The CDR3 region is CASTPGTGNTEAFF. CDR3 sequence (DNA): TGTGCCAGTACACCGGGGACAGGCAACACTGAAGCTTTCTTT.

This sequence joins TRBV6-5 and TRBJ1-4; D remains ambiguous. Per germline, CDR1 MNHEY and CDR2 SVGAGI. The CDR3 totals 16 residues. V was shortened by 0 bases and J by 4 bases, with 12 bases between the two germline ends. The CDR3 here is CASSYSGRRVNEKLFF. The DNA of the CDR3 is TGTGCCAGCAGTTACTCAGGCCGGAGGGTTAATGAAAAACTGTTTTTT.

This chain links TRBV19 with TRBJ2-4; TRBD1 aligns across 11 bases. The germline CDR1 and CDR2 sequences are LNHDA and SQIVND (reference sequence). V was clipped by 5 bases and J by 5 bases; unmatched bases: 5. The CDR3 runs 15 residues. CDR3 region: CASSRTGGPQNIQYF. In nucleotides, the CDR3 is TGTGCCAGTAGTCGGACAGGGGGCCCACAAAACATTCAGTACTTC.

The gene calls are TRBV6-1 and TRBJ2-7, with 9 bases fitting TRBD1. The J call could be wrong; TRBJ2-1 is a better fit for the DNA end. Germline CDR1 is MNHNS and CDR2 is SASEGT. The CDR3 is made up of 15 amino acids. The CDR3 sequence: CASSEGRGQGLEQFF. The CDR3 DNA sequence: TGTGCCAGCAGTGAAGGAAGGGGACAGGGTTTAGAGCAGTTCTTC.

The genes are TRBV6-2 or TRBV6-3 and TRBJ1-2; D is possibly TRBD1 (5 bases). Germline V CDR1 and CDR2: MNHEY, SVGEGT. The CDR3 spans 14 residues. Trimming took off 8 bases at V and 4 bases at J, with 17 bases between the two ends. The CDR3 DNA reads as TGTGCCAGCGCAGGGACCTCCCATTTCTATGGCTACACCTTC. Translating gives CASAGTSHFYGYTF.

This clonotype was seen a few times. The chain recombines TRBV7-9 with TRBJ2-6; D is unresolved. Germline CDR1 SEHNR, CDR2 FQNEAQ (reference sequence). Between the trimmed V and J ends, which lost 4 bases and 10 bases, there was a span of 20 bases. The CDR3 extends over 16 amino acids. The CDR3 sequence is CASSYSPPTDRNVLTF. The CDR3 coding sequence is TGTGCCAGCAGCTATAGCCCGCCTACGGACCGGAACGTCCTGACTTTC.

This sequence joins TRBV2 and TRBJ2-5, with 8 bases lining up with TRBD2. CDR1 is SNHLY, CDR2 FYNNEI, per germline. J was trimmed by 5 bases and V by 5 bases; bases with no gene match: 7. The CDR3 is made up of 14 amino acids. CDR3 in DNA: TGTGCCAGCAGTCCCGGGACTAGAGGGGAGACCCAGTACTTC. Residues: CASSPGTRGETQYF.

The V gene is TRBV2, the J gene TRBJ1-3; D unresolved. The V gene's germline CDR1 is SNHLY and CDR2 FYNNEI. The CDR3 is 14 amino acids. V lost 4 bases, J lost 0 bases, and 7 bases lay in between. In DNA form, the CDR3 reads TGTGCCAGCAGTGTCCCTAACTCTGGAAACACCATATATTTT. Translation gives CASSVPNSGNTIYF.

This clonotype was found a few times. The CDR3 region has the DNA TGCAGTGCTAGAGGGGGAGGGGGGAACACTGAAGCTTTCTTT. Protein product: CSARGGGGNTEAFF. The chain carries TRBV20-1 and TRBJ1-1; TRBD1 might be the D (6 bases). Deletions cut 1 base from V and 1 base from J, with 10 bases between. Germline V lookup: CDR1 DFQATT, CDR2 SNEGSKA (reference sequence). There are 14 residues in the CDR3.

This clonotype was counted a few times. The chain couples TRBV29-1 to TRBJ2-3; D unresolved. Germline CDR1 SQVTM, CDR2 ANQGSEA. This CDR3 contains 14 residues. Trimming pared 1 base from V and 0 bases from J, leaving 8 bases between. CDR3 in DNA: TGCAGCGTTGAAGGACACGCAAGCACAGATACGCAGTATTTT. Residues: CSVEGHASTDTQYF.

This clonotype came up many times. The V and J genes are TRBV30 and TRBJ2-1; D is unclear. Per the germline V gene, CDR1 is GTSNPN and CDR2 is SVGIG (reference sequence). This CDR3 spans 12 amino acids. Trimming cost V 3 bases and J 10 bases, with 13 bases left between them. The DNA of the CDR3 is TGTGCCTGGAGCTTTAACTTGAGGGAGCAGTTCTTC. This encodes CAWSFNLREQFF.

The chain links TRBV7-2 to TRBJ2-1, with D perhaps matching TRBD1 (5 bases). Trimming took 5 bases from V and 1 from J, leaving 12 bases between them. The germline V gene encodes CDR1 SGHTA and CDR2 FQGNSA. This CDR3 has 15 residues. CDR3 loop: CASSPDRFSYNEQFF. CDR3 sequence (DNA): TGTGCCAGCAGCCCTGACAGATTTTCCTACAATGAGCAGTTCTTC.